These 28 T cell receptor beta chains share one sample of origin, sequenced in a study of identical twins. TCRdb reprocessed the 5' RACE reads via MiXCR and lists one record per CDR3 protein. The top ten clones hold about 9.1% of a sample with a few hundred thousand distinct CDR3 sequences, around 9.7% of them seen once. The sequencing input was naive T cells sorted from blood. Receptors were obtained from a woman in her forties or fifties in good health.

About this clonotype itself: This CDR3 fails to terminate in the conserved phenylalanine or tryptophan, so it likely reflects a read error. The genes are TRBV7-9 and TRBJ2-7, with D perhaps TRBD2 (6 bases). Germline CDR1 reads SEHNR; CDR2 reads FQNEAQ (reference sequence). V was clipped by 4 bases and J by 0 bases, with 10 bases between them. The CDR3 is 14 amino acids. The DNA for the CDR3 is TGTGCCAGCAGCTCTAGCGTAAGCTCCTACGAGCAGTACTTA. Translated: CASSSSVSSYEQYL.

The chain recombines TRBV24-1 with TRBJ2-1; perhaps TRBD2 as D (5 bases). The CDR3 runs to 17 residues. Germline V gene lookup returns CDR1 KGHDR and CDR2 SFDVKD. The V and J ends lost 1 base and 3 bases respectively, with 15 bases between them. The CDR3 region is CATSDFPGGGGYNEQFF. For the CDR3, the DNA is TGTGCCACCAGTGATTTCCCTGGCGGAGGTGGCTACAATGAGCAGTTCTTC.

In this sample, this clonotype turned up a few times. This chain uses TRBV12-3 or TRBV12-4 with TRBJ2-5, with 15 positions matching TRBD2. This CDR3 comprises 17 residues. V trimming: 6 bases; J trimming: 3 bases; junction bases outside the gene matches: 8. CDR3 bases: TGTGCCAGCAGACCGGGACTAGCGGGAGGAAATAAAGAGACCCAGTACTTC. As protein: CASRPGLAGGNKETQYF.

The chain carries TRBV15 and TRBJ1-2; 7 positions agree with TRBD1. Germline lookup yields CDR1 LNHNV and CDR2 YYDKDF (reference sequence). V lost 3 bases and J lost 2; bases outside the gene matches: 12. The CDR3 has 17 residues. The CDR3 region is CATSRNLQGSLNYGYTF. CDR3 nucleotide sequence: TGTGCCACCAGCAGGAACCTACAGGGGTCCCTAAACTATGGCTACACCTTC.

The chain uses TRBV3-1 and TRBJ2-1; D remains unclear. Germline lookup yields CDR1 LGHDT and CDR2 YNNKEL (reference sequence). Trimming took 1 base from V and 12 from J, leaving 10 bases between them. The length of the CDR3 is 12 residues. The DNA for the CDR3 is TGTGCCAGCAGCCAAGGCTCCCCTCCGCAGTTCTTC. Encoded protein: CASSQGSPPQFF.

This clonotype was observed many times. This chain connects TRBV11-2 to TRBJ2-7; 9 bases are shared with TRBD1. CDR1 SGHAT and CDR2 FQNNGV come from the germline V gene. The CDR3 is made up of 15 amino acids. J was trimmed by 1 base and V by 6 bases; bases with no gene match: 7. Here the CDR3 reads CASSHDRGTSYEQYV. The CDR3 DNA follows: TGTGCCAGCAGTCACGACAGGGGGACTTCCTACGAGCAGTACGTC.

V gene TRBV19 combines with J gene TRBJ2-1; a weak D match, TRBD1 (6 bases). Deletions cut 7 bases from V and 9 bases from J, with 19 bases between. The CDR3 runs to 14 residues. Germline V CDR1 and CDR2: LNHDA, SQIVND (reference sequence). This CDR3 is CASTGPTGFAEQFF. CDR3 nucleotides: TGTGCCAGTACCGGACCCACAGGGTTTGCTGAGCAGTTCTTC. Using reference TRBV19 and TRBJ2-1 for the parts outside the CDR3, the full variable domain is DGGITQSPKYLFRKEGQNVTLSCEQNLNHDAMYWYRQDPGQGLRLIYYSQIVNDFQKGDIAEGYSVSREKKESFPLTVTSAQKNPTAFYLCASTGPTGFAEQFFGPGTRLTVL.

J is TRBJ2-1 and V is TRBV5-5; weak D call: TRBD2 (6 bases). The CDR3 extends over 14 amino acids. Germline V lookup: CDR1 SGHKS, CDR2 YYEKEE (reference sequence). Trimming took off 6 bases at V and 13 bases at J, with 23 bases between the two ends. The CDR3 nucleotides are TGTGCCAGCAACTGGAGGCCTAGCGAAGGGAAACAGTTCTTC. It yields the protein CASNWRPSEGKQFF.

This chain joins TRBV2 and TRBJ1-2, with D tentatively TRBD1 (5 bases). The CDR3 is made up of 13 amino acids. Trimming removed 4 bases at V and 3 bases at J, with 9 bases between. Germline loops: CDR1 SNHLY, CDR2 FYNNEI. The CDR3 reads CASSVVGDYGYTF. The CDR3 DNA follows: TGTGCCAGCAGTGTGGTGGGGGACTATGGCTACACCTTC.

This clonotype showed up just a few times. The chain is built from TRBV6-5 and TRBJ2-7; TRBD1 is a possible D gene (5 bases). Germline V gives CDR1 MNHEY, CDR2 SVGAGI. The V and J ends lost 2 bases and 2 bases respectively, with 7 bases between them. The CDR3 contains 13 residues. The CDR3 sequence is CASSYGAAYEQYF. Written as DNA, the CDR3 is TGTGCCAGCAGTTACGGGGCGGCCTACGAGCAGTACTTC.

This clonotype appeared many times. The rearrangement links TRBV12-3 or TRBV12-4 to TRBJ2-1; D gene unclear. This CDR3 has 11 residues. The V end was cut by 4 bases, the J end by 11 bases, with 9 bases between. CDR3 nucleotides: TGTGCCAGCAGTTCAGCTGGGAAGCAGTTCTTC. Its protein is CASSSAGKQFF.

This clonotype was observed a handful of times. V and J are TRBV5-5 and TRBJ1-2, with a possible D match to TRBD1 (6 bases). With 6 bases removed from V and 4 bases from J, the gap between germline ends came to 16 bases. CDR1 SGHKS and CDR2 YYEKEE come from the germline V gene (reference sequence). The CDR3 is 14 amino acids. The CDR3 is CASMWGQDTYGYTF. The CDR3 bases are TGTGCCAGCATGTGGGGGCAGGACACCTATGGCTACACCTTC.

This clonotype has only a few counts. The chain joins TRBV24-1 to TRBJ2-1, with TRBD2 as a possible D gene (6 bases). V was shortened by 3 bases and J by 4 bases, with 12 bases between the two germline ends. CDR3 length: 15 amino acids. CDR1 is KGHDR and CDR2 is SFDVKD in the germline V gene. CDR3: CATSDTMGLYNEQFF. CDR3 DNA sequence: TGTGCCACCAGTGATACCATGGGACTGTACAATGAGCAGTTCTTC.

The chain couples TRBV3-1 to TRBJ1-1; D gene uncertain. The CDR3 has 12 residues. The germline gives CDR1 LGHDT, CDR2 YNNKEL (reference sequence). Trimming removed 1 base at V and 7 bases at J, with 7 bases between. The CDR3 DNA follows: TGTGCCAGCAGCCAAGGAGGCGGTGAAGCTTTCTTT. This codes for CASSQGGGEAFF.

This clonotype was found a few times. The chain employs TRBV3-1 and TRBJ2-1; D is possibly TRBD1 or TRBD2 (5 bases each). Germline CDR1 LGHDT, CDR2 YNNKEL (reference sequence). The CDR3 length is 13 residues. Trimming removed 1 base from V and 7 bases from J, with 8 bases in between. In DNA, the CDR3 is TGTGCCAGCAGCCAAGCTGGGGGTAATGAGCAGTTCTTC. The encoded protein is CASSQAGGNEQFF.

Many counts were recorded for this clonotype. The V gene is TRBV5-1, the J gene TRBJ2-2; D unclear. Trimming pared 0 bases from V and 2 bases from J, leaving 11 bases between. The CDR3 spans 16 residues. The V gene's germline CDR1 is SGHRS and CDR2 YFSETQ. The CDR3 region is CASSLDANINTGELFF. DNA for the CDR3: TGCGCCAGCAGCTTGGACGCTAACATAAACACCGGGGAGCTGTTTTTT.

The J gene is TRBJ2-1, the V gene TRBV20-1, with 8 bases matching TRBD2. This CDR3 comprises 15 residues. Germline trimming cut 3 bases from V and 5 bases from J; bases unmatched to any gene: 9. From germline, CDR1 is DFQATT and CDR2 SNEGSKA (reference sequence). CDR3 nucleotide sequence: TGCAGTGCTAGGATAGCGGGATTGAAAAACAATGAGCAGTTCTTC. This translates into CSARIAGLKNNEQFF.

The rearrangement joins TRBV4-1 to TRBJ1-5; 7 nucleotides match TRBD1. V shed 1 base and J 9 bases; nucleotides not matched to a gene: 6. This CDR3 has 14 amino acids. CDR1 and CDR2 (germline): MGHRA, YSYEKL. The CDR3 nucleotides read TGCGCCAGCAGCCAAGGGACATCAGGGGGGCCCCAGCATTTT. As protein: CASSQGTSGGPQHF.

This clonotype was counted at least ten times. The genes are TRBV20-1 and TRBJ2-2; D tentatively fits TRBD1 or TRBD2 (5 bases each). V lost 5 bases, J lost 4 bases, and 8 bases lay in between. In germline, CDR1 is DFQATT, CDR2 SNEGSKA (reference sequence). CDR3 length equals 12 residues. The CDR3 sequence is CSAWGPTGELFF. In DNA, the CDR3 is TGCAGTGCTTGGGGACCCACCGGGGAGCTGTTTTTT.

This clonotype appeared a few times. This sequence joins TRBV19 and TRBJ2-7; D perhaps matches TRBD1 (6 bases). Deletions cut 5 bases from V and 2 bases from J, with 10 bases between. Per germline, CDR1 LNHDA and CDR2 SQIVND (reference sequence). This CDR3 has 13 residues. CDR3 residues: CASSWDITYEQYF. Here the CDR3 DNA reads TGTGCCAGTAGTTGGGACATTACCTACGAGCAGTACTTC.

CDR3 nucleotide sequence: TGCGCCAGCAGCCACGGCGTACAAGAGACCCAGTACTTC. Translating gives CASSHGVQETQYF. The V call is TRBV4-1, the J call TRBJ2-5; D is uncertain. The ends were cut back, 3 bases at V and 2 bases at J, with 7 bases in the middle. The CDR3 has 13 amino acids. Germline-derived CDR1 and CDR2 are MGHRA and YSYEKL.

The rearrangement joins TRBV4-1 to TRBJ2-3; 8 bases agree with TRBD2. Germline trimming cut 5 bases from V and 1 base from J; bases unmatched to any gene: 5. CDR3 length: 15 residues. CDR1 is MGHRA and CDR2 is YSYEKL in the germline V gene. The CDR3 coding sequence is TGCGCCAGCAGCATACTAGCGGAAGGCACAGATACGCAGTATTTT. This translates into CASSILAEGTDTQYF.

This clonotype was detected ten times or more. The J gene is TRBJ1-5, the V gene TRBV6-5; D unclear. V lost 6 bases and J lost 5, with 14 bases in between. The CDR3 loop spans 14 amino acids. The germline V gene has CDR1 MNHEY and CDR2 SVGAGI. CDR3 coding DNA: TGTGCCAGCAGCCCCGCGGGGAACTATCAGCCCCAGCATTTT. It translates to CASSPAGNYQPQHF.

This clonotype turned up a few times. The chain employs TRBV6-2 or TRBV6-3 and TRBJ2-2; a possible D gene is TRBD1 (5 bases). In germline, CDR1 is MNHEY, CDR2 SVGEGT. Trimming pared 8 bases from V and 6 bases from J, leaving 10 bases between. The CDR3 sequence is 12 residues long. This CDR3 is CASPDSAGELFF. The DNA for the CDR3 is TGTGCCAGCCCTGACAGTGCCGGGGAGCTGTTTTTT.

This clonotype was seen at least ten times. The V gene is TRBV10-3, the J gene TRBJ2-7, with TRBD1 matching 7 bases. The CDR3 has 13 amino acids. The V and J ends lost 6 bases and 6 bases, in that order; junction bases with no gene match: 8. Germline loops: CDR1 ENHRY, CDR2 SYGVKD. The CDR3 sequence: CAISFDRASEQYF. In DNA form, the CDR3 reads TGTGCCATCAGCTTTGACAGGGCAAGCGAGCAGTACTTC.

V is TRBV15 and J is TRBJ2-5, with D possibly being TRBD1 (5 bases). The CDR3 runs 14 residues. Looked up from germline, CDR1 is LNHNV and CDR2 is YYDKDF (reference sequence). The germline V and J ends were trimmed by 5 bases and 2 bases, with 12 bases remaining between them. CDR3 coding DNA: TGTGCCACCAGCCGGACACATGCTCAAGAGACCCAGTACTTC. Protein: CATSRTHAQETQYF. The variable domain in full, with the rest retrieved from reference TRBV15 and TRBJ2-5, is DAMVIQNPRYQVTQFGKPVTLSCSQTLNHNVMYWYQQKSSQAPKLLFHYYDKDFNNEADTPDNFQSRRPNTSFCFLDIRSPGLGDTAMYLCATSRTHAQETQYFGPGTRLLVL.

This clonotype appeared a few times. The chain links TRBV7-9 to TRBJ2-5; 9 bases agree with TRBD2. CDR3 length: 16 amino acids. Germline trimming cut 6 bases from V and 5 bases from J; bases unmatched to any gene: 13. Germline CDR1 reads SEHNR; CDR2 reads FQNEAQ (reference sequence). The DNA for the CDR3 is TGTGCCAGCAGTCAGGCGGGAGGGCCTAAACGGGAGACCCAGTACTTC. Encoded protein: CASSQAGGPKRETQYF.

This clonotype appeared a single time. One base away lies a much larger clone, so this may be a sequencing read error. V is TRBV3-1 and J is TRBJ2-1; D remains ambiguous. This CDR3 comprises 12 residues. Looked up from germline, CDR1 is LGHDT and CDR2 is YNNKEL (reference sequence). Trimming removed 4 bases at V and 8 bases at J, with 9 bases between. CDR3 coding DNA: TGTGCCAGCAGCCGGGAAAGCTATGAGCAGTTCTTC. Residues: CASSRESYEQFF.